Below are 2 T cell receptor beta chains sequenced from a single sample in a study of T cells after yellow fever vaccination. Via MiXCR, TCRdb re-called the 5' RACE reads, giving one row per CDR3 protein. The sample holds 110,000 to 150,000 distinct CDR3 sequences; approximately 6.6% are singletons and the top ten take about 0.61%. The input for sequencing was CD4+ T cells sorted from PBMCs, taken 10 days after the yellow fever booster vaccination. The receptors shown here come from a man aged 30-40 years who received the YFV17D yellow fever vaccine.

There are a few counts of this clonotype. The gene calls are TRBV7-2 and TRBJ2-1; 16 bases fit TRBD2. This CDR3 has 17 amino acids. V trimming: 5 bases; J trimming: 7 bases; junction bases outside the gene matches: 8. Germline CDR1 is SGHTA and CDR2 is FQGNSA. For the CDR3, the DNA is TGTGCCAGCAGCCGGCCGGGACTAGCGGGAGGGCTGAATGAGCAGTTCTTC. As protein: CASSRPGLAGGLNEQFF.

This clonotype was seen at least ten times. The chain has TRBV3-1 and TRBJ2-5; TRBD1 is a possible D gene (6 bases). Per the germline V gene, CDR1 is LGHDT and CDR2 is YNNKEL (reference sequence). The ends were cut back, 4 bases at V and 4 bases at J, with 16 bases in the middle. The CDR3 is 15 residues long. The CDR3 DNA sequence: TGTGCCAGCAGCCCCCACGGCAGGGGTCCAGAGACCCAGTACTTC. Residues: CASSPHGRGPETQYF.